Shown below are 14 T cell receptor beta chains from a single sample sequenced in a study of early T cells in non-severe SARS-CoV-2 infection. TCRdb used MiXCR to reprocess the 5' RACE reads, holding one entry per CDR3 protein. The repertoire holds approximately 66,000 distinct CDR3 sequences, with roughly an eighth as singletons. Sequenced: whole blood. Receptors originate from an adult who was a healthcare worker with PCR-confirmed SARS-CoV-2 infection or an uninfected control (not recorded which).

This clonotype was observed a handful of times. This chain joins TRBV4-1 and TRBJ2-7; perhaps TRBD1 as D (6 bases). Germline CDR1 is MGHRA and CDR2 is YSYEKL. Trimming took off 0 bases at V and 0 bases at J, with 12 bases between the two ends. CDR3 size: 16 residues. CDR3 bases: TGCGCCAGCAGCCAAGAAGTGGCGGACAGCTCCTACGAGCAGTACTTC. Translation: CASSQEVADSSYEQYF.

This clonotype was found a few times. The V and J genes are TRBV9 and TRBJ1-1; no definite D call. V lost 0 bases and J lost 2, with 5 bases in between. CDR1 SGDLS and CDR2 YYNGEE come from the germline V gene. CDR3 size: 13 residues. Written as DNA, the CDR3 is TGTGCCAGCAGCGTAGGGAAAAACACTGAAGCTTTCTTT. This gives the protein CASSVGKNTEAFF.

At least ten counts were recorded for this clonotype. CDR3: CASSTLDEQFF. CDR3 DNA sequence: TGTGCCAGCAGCACGTTGGATGAGCAGTTCTTC. V is TRBV7-9 and J is TRBJ2-1; D is uncertain. The ends were cut back, 5 bases at V and 8 bases at J, with 7 bases in the middle. Germline V lookup: CDR1 SEHNR, CDR2 FQNEAQ (reference sequence). CDR3 length: 11 amino acids.

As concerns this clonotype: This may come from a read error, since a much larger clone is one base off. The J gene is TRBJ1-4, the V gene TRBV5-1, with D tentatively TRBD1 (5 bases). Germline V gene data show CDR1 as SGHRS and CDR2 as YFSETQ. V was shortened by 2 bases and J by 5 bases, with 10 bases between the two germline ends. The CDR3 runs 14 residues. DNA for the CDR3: TGCGCCAGCAGCTTCGGAGGGGAGAATGAAAAACTGTTTTTT. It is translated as CASSFGGENEKLFF.

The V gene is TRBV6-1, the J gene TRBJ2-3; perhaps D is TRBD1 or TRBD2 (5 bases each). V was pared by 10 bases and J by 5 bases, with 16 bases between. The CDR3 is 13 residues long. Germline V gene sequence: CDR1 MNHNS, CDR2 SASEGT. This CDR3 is CAIQEVVRDTQYF. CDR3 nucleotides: TGTGCCATACAGGAGGTGGTAAGAGATACGCAGTATTTT.

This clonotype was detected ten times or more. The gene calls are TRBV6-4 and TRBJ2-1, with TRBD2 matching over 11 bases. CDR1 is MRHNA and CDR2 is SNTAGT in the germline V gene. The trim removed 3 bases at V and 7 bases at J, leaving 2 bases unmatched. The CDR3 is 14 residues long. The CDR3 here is CASSEASGGNEQFF. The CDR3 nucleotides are TGTGCCAGCAGTGAGGCTAGCGGGGGGAATGAGCAGTTCTTC.

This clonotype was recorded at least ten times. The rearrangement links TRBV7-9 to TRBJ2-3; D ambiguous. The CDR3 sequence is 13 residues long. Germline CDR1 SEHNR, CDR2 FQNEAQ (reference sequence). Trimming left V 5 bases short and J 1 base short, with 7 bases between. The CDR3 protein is CASSPTRTDTQYF. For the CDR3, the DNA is TGTGCCAGCAGCCCGACCCGCACAGATACGCAGTATTTT.

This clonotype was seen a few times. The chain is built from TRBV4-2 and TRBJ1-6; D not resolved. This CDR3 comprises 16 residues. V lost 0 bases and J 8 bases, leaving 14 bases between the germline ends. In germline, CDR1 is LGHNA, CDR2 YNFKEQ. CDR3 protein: CASSQDGSLRDSPLHF. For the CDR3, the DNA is TGTGCCAGCAGCCAAGATGGGAGTCTGAGGGATTCACCCCTCCACTTT.

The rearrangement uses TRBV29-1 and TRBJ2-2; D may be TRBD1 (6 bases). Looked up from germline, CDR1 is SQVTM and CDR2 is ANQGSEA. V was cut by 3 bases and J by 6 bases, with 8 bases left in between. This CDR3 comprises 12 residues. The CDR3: CSVEGAPGELFF. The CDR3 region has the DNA TGCAGCGTTGAGGGGGCCCCCGGGGAGCTGTTTTTT.

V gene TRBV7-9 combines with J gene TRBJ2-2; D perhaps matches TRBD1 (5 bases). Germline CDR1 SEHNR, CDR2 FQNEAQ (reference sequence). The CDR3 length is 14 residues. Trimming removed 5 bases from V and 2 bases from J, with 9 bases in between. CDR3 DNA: TGTGCCAGCAGCCACGACAGAAACACCGGGGAGCTGTTTTTT. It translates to CASSHDRNTGELFF.

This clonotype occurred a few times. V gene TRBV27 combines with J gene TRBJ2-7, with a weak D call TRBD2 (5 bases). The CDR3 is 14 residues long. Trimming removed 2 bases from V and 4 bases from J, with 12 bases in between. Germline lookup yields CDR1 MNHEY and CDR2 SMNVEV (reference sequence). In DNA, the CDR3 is TGTGCCAGCAGTTTAAGTGCTAGCTTTTACGAGCAGTACTTC. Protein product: CASSLSASFYEQYF.

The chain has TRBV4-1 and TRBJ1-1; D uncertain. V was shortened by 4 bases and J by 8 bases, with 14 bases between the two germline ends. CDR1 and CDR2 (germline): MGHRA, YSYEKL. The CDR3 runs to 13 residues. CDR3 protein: CASSRTAYEEAFF. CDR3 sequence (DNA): TGCGCCAGCAGCCGGACTGCTTACGAAGAAGCTTTCTTT.

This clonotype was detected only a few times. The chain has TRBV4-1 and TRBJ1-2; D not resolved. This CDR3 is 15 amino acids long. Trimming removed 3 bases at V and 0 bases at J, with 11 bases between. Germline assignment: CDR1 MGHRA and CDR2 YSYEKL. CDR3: CASSQTVRTNYGYTF. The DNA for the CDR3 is TGCGCCAGCAGCCAGACCGTTAGGACTAACTATGGCTACACCTTC.

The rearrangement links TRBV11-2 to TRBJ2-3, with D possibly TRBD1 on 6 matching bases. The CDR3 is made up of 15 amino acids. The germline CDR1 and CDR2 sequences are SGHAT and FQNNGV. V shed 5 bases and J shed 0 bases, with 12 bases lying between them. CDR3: CASSRRGFSTDTQYF. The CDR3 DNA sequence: TGTGCCAGCAGCCGAAGGGGGTTTAGCACAGATACGCAGTATTTT. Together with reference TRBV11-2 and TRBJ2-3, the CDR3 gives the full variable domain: EAGVAQSPRYKIIEKRQSVAFWCNPISGHATLYWYQQILGQGPKLLIQFQNNGVVDDSQLPKDRFSAERLKGVDSTLKIQPAKLEDSAVYLCASSRRGFSTDTQYFGPGTRLTVL.